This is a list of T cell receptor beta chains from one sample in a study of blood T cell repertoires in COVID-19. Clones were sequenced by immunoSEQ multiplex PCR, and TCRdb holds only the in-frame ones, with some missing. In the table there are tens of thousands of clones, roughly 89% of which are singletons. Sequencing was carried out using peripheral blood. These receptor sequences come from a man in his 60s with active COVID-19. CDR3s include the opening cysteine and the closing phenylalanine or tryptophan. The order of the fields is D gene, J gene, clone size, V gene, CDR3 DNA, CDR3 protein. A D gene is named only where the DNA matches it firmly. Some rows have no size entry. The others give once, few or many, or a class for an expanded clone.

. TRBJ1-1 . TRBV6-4 TGTGCCAGCAGGGACTCTCTTAGGGGCACTGAAGCTTTCTTT CASRDSLRGTEAFF
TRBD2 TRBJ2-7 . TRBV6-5 TGTGCCAGCAGTCCGGGTGGCGGGAGTTTGTACGAGCAGTACTTC CASSPGGGSLYEQYF
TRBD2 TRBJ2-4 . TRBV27 TGTGCCAGCAGTATATCGGCGGGAGGCAAAAACATTCAGTACTTC CASSISAGGKNIQYF
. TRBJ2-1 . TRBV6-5 TGTGCCAGCAGTTACTCTAGCGCAAGCTCCTACAATGAGCAGTTCTTC CASSYSSASSYNEQFF
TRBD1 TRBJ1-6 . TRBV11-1 TGTGCCAGCAGCTTCGGCAGGGGGCAATCACCCCTCCACTTT CASSFGRGQSPLHF
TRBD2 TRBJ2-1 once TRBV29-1 TGCAGCGCCCTTTATCTAGCGGGAGGGCTGGGGTTCTTC CSALYLAGGLGFF
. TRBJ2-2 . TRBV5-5 TGTGCCAGCAGCCCGGCCTTGAGACTCATAAACACCGGGGAGCTGTTTTTT CASSPALRLINTGELFF
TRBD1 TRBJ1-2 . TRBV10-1 TGCGCCACCTCGTTAGACAGGGGGCGTTATCATGGCTACACCTTC CATSLDRGRYHGYTF
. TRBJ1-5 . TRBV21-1 TGTGCCAGCAGCAGCCAGGAACGTCAGCCCCAGCATTTT CASSSQERQPQHF
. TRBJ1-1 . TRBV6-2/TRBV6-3 TGTGCCAGCAGCATGGAAGAGGGACAAACGTTGAACACTGAAGCTTTCTTT CASSMEEGQTLNTEAFF
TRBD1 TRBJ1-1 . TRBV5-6 TGTGCCAGCAGCTTACAGGGGAATGAAGCTTTCTTT CASSLQGNEAFF
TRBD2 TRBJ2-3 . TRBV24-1 TGTGCCACCAGTGATTTGGGATTAGCGGGAGCTTTTCGCACAGATACGCAGTATTTT CATSDLGLAGAFRTDTQYF
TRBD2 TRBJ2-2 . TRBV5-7 TGTGCCAGCAGCTGGACTAGCGGGAGGGCGAGCACCGGGGAGCTGTTTTTT CASSWTSGRASTGELFF
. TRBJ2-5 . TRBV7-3 TGTGCCAGCAGCCCGACCCGGGATTGGGGAGAGACCCAGTACTTC CASSPTRDWGETQYF
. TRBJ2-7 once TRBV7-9 TGTGCCAGCAGCTTAACCGGGACTGCCGTTCCCGAGCAGTACTTC CASSLTGTAVPEQYF
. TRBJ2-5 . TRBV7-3 TGTGCCAGCAGCGTCTCCTCGACTAATAACCAGTACTTC CASSVSSTNNQYF
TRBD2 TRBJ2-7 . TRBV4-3 TGCGCCAGCAGCCAAGATATGGGGACTAGCGTTTACGAGCAGTACTTC CASSQDMGTSVYEQYF
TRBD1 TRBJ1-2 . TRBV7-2 TGTGCCAGCAGCTTCGGACAGGCCTACTATGGCTACACCTTC CASSFGQAYYGYTF
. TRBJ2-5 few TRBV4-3 TGCGCCAGCAGCCGGAAGGGCCAGGGGACCCAGTACTTC CASSRKGQGTQYF
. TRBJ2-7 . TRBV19 TGTGCCAGTAGTAGTGTGGGGGGCTACGAGCAGTACTTC CASSSVGGYEQYF
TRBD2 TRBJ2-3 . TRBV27 TGTGCCAGCAACCAAGCGGGAGTCCCAGATACGCAGTATTTT CASNQAGVPDTQYF
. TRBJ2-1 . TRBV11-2 TGTGCCAGCAGCCCAGCGGCCCAGACCTACAATGAGCAGTTCTTC CASSPAAQTYNEQFF
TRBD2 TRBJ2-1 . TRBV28 TGTGCCAGCAGTTCCGGGACTAGCGGGATAGGCGAGCAGTTCTTC CASSSGTSGIGEQFF
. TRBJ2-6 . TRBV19 TGTGCCAGTAGTAGAGGGTCCTCTGGGGCCAACGTCCTGACTTTC CASSRGSSGANVLTF